Following are 5 T cell receptor beta chains from one sample sequenced in a study of blood T cells in healthy people across ages. A J-beta primer mix and a sample-barcoded 5' primer were used in a second PCR of about 7 to 12 cycles. TCRdb ran MiXCR on the 5' RACE reads and lists one entry per CDR3 protein. The sample contains 890,000 or so distinct CDR3 sequences, 62% of which appear only once. The specimen sequenced was blood. The source is a man between 25 and 39 years old in good health.

The rearrangement joins TRBV7-9 to TRBJ2-3; D might be TRBD1 or TRBD2, each matching 5 bases. Trimming cost V 5 bases and J 0 bases, with 15 bases left between them. There are 16 residues in the CDR3. Per the germline V gene, CDR1 is SEHNR and CDR2 is FQNEAQ (reference sequence). In nucleotides, the CDR3 is TGTGCCAGCAGCCGAGGGGCAGGGCCTAGCACAGATACGCAGTATTTT. Protein: CASSRGAGPSTDTQYF.

This clonotype was detected once. The chain combines TRBV20-1 with TRBJ1-1, with a possible D match to TRBD1 (5 bases). CDR1 DFQATT and CDR2 SNEGSKA come from the germline V gene (reference sequence). The CDR3 is made up of 13 amino acids. The ends were cut back, 6 bases at V and 4 bases at J, with 15 bases in the middle. The CDR3 loop reads CSAWAGRGTEAFF. The CDR3 region has the DNA TGCAGTGCCTGGGCGGGAAGGGGCACTGAAGCTTTCTTT.

The CDR3 DNA follows: TGCGCCAGCAGCCAAGATTGGAGAACCTACCAAGAGACCCAGTACTTC. It yields the protein CASSQDWRTYQETQYF. The chain carries TRBV4-3 and TRBJ2-5; D gene uncertain. The V end was cut by 0 bases, the J end by 0 bases, with 11 bases between. The CDR3 length is 16 residues. The V gene's germline CDR1 is LGHNA and CDR2 YSLEER.

The chain employs TRBV4-3 and TRBJ2-3, with 7 bases lining up with TRBD1. V trimming: 0 bases; J trimming: 0 bases; junction bases outside the gene matches: 3. The germline CDR1 and CDR2 sequences are LGHNA and YSLEER. The length of the CDR3 is 16 residues. In DNA, the CDR3 is TGCGCCAGCAGCCAAGATACAGGGGCGAGCACAGATACGCAGTATTTT. Translated: CASSQDTGASTDTQYF.

This clonotype was seen once. The rearrangement joins TRBV5-6 to TRBJ1-1; D gene uncertain. This CDR3 has 13 residues. CDR1 is SGHDT, CDR2 YYEEEE, per germline. Trimming took off 6 bases at V and 1 base at J, with 10 bases between the two ends. The CDR3 region is CASTSLRNTEAFF. In nucleotides, the CDR3 is TGTGCCAGCACCTCTTTGCGGAACACTGAAGCTTTCTTT. Looking up the rest from reference TRBV5-6 and TRBJ1-1 gives the full variable domain: DAGVTQSPTHLIKTRGQQVTLRCSPKSGHDTVSWYQQALGQGPQFIFQYYEEEERQRGNFPDRFSGHQFPNYSSELNVNALLLGDSALYLCASTSLRNTEAFFGQGTRLTVV.